These 2 T cell receptor beta chains share one sample of origin, sequenced in a study of blood T cells in healthy people across ages. Next came a second PCR, run for about 6 to 12 cycles, which used a sample-barcoded 5' primer along with a J-beta primer mix. TCRdb re-analysed the 5' RACE reads in MiXCR, keeping a single row per CDR3 protein. The sample consists of about 720,000 distinct CDR3 sequences, 22% of them appearing once. Sequencing was done on a sample of blood. These receptors originate from a man aged 65-85 years in good health.

This clonotype was seen only a few times. At one boundary the junction diverges from the germline segment, which might be a read error. V usage is TRBV12-3 or TRBV12-4 and J usage is TRBJ1-6; D possibly corresponds to TRBD1 (5 bases). The CDR3 runs 17 residues. CDR3 protein: CASSSPQGSTYNLPLHF. CDR3 DNA: TGTGCCAGCAGTTCGCCCCAGGGATCGACCTATAATTTACCCCTCCACTTT.

The chain combines TRBV7-2 with TRBJ2-1; D not resolved. CDR1 and CDR2 from the germline V gene are SGHTA and FQGNSA. Trimming pared 1 base from V and 0 bases from J, leaving 7 bases between. The CDR3 spans 15 residues. DNA for the CDR3: TGTGCCAGCAGCTTAGAGGCTCTCTCCTACAATGAGCAGTTCTTC. Protein sequence: CASSLEALSYNEQFF. The variable domain in full, with the rest retrieved from reference TRBV7-2 and TRBJ2-1, is GAGVSQSPSNKVTEKGKDVELRCDPISGHTALYWYRQSLGQGLEFLIYFQGNSAPDKSGLPSDRFSAERTGGSVSTLTIQRTQQEDSAVYLCASSLEALSYNEQFFGPGTRLTVL.